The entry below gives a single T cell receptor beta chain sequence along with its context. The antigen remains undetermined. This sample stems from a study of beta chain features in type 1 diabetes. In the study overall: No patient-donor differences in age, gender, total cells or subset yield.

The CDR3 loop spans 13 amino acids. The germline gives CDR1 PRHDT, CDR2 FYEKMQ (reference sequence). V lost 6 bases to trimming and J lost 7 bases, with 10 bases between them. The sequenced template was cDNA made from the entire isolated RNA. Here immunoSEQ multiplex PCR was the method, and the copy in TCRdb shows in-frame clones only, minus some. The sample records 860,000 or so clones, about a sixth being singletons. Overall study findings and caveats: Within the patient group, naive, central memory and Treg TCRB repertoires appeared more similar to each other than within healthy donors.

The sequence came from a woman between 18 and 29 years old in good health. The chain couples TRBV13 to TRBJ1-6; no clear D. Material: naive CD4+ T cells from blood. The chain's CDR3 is CASSLVQNSPLHF. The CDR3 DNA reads TGTGCCAGCAGTCTAGTTCAGAATTCACCCCTCCACTTT.